One sample yielded the 20 T cell receptor beta chains listed below, sequenced in a study of T cell clonality in common variable immunodeficiency. Only in-frame clones appear in the TCRdb table, and some are missing; sequencing was by immunoSEQ multiplex PCR. Reported are tens of thousands of clones, none seen only once; the ten largest carry about 6.3%. Their specific antigens are unknown. General study results and limits: Fewer deletions and N-nucleotide insertions were reportedly seen in common variable immunodeficiency TCR beta sequences.

The sample was peripheral blood mononuclear cells. These receptors all come from a human donor with common variable immunodeficiency.

This clone was seen a handful of times. This CDR3 reads CASSPGRDRVHGYTF. The CDR3 bases that were read are TGTGCCAGCAGCCCCGGACGGGACAGGGTCCATGGC. The V call is TRBV7-9, the J call TRBJ1-2; 9 bases line up with TRBD1. Read data end 3 residues before the CDR3 end; the end is taken from the germline J gene. Germline V CDR1 and CDR2: SEHNR, FQNEAQ (reference sequence). This CDR3 has 15 amino acids. V lost 5 bases to trimming and J lost 6 bases; unmatched junction nucleotides: 10.

This clone was counted at least ten times. Read coverage stops 3 residues before the CDR3 terminus; the germline J gene supplies the remainder. The rearrangement joins TRBV18 to TRBJ2-5, with 7 bases that match TRBD2. CDR3 length: 15 residues. The J segment lost 5 bases and the V segment lost 3 bases, leaving 9 bases of the junction unmatched. CDR1 and CDR2 (germline): KGHSH, LQKENI. CDR3 DNA (partial): TGTGCCAGCTCACCGCTAGCGGCACCAACGGAGACC. This gives the protein CASSPLAAPTET. The CDR3 reads in full as CASSPLAAPTETQYF.

The table lists this clone with many counts. The CDR3 extends 3 residues past the end of the read, so its final part is completed from the germline J gene. V usage is TRBV19 and J usage is TRBJ1-1; D is possibly TRBD1 (5 bases). Germline V lookup: CDR1 LNHDA, CDR2 SQIVND (reference sequence). The ends were cut back, 4 bases at V and 0 bases at J, with 12 bases in the middle. This CDR3 is 15 amino acids long. Partial CDR3 DNA: TGTGCCAGTAGTAGGGAAAGGGGATTGAACACTGAA. Its protein product is CASSRERGLNTE. The whole CDR3 reads CASSRERGLNTEAFF.

Many counts were recorded for this clone. The read ends 3 residues shy of where the CDR3 ends; the end is completed using the germline J gene. V is TRBV7-8 and J is TRBJ2-1; TRBD2 agrees at 15 bases. In germline, CDR1 is SGHVS, CDR2 FQNEAQ. The CDR3 is made up of 16 amino acids. V shed 5 bases, J shed 4 bases, and the junction held 3 bases outside the gene matches. Partial CDR3 DNA: TGTGCCAGCAGCAAAGGACTAGCGGGAGGGTACAATGAG. Translated: CASSKGLAGGYNE. The full CDR3 sequence reads CASSKGLAGGYNEQFF. Complete variable domain (other parts from reference TRBV7-8 and TRBJ2-1): GAGVSQSPRYKVAKRGQDVALRCDPISGHVSLFWYQQALGQGPEFLTYFQNEAQLDKSGLPSDRFFAERPEGSVSTLKIQRTQQEDSAVYLCASSKGLAGGYNEQFFGPGTRLTVL.

This clone has more than one count but fewer than ten. The sequence runs out 3 residues before the end of the CDR3; the remainder is reconstructed from the germline J gene. This chain uses TRBV18 with TRBJ1-2; TRBD1 matches at 7 bases. Germline values: CDR1 KGHSH, CDR2 LQKENI. The V gene end was trimmed by 0 bases and the J gene end by 6 bases; junction bases not matched to a gene: 1. The CDR3 is made up of 13 amino acids. Incomplete CDR3 DNA: TGTGCCAGCTCACCACCGGGACAGCATGGC. Its translation: CASSPPGQHG. The CDR3 as a whole reads CASSPPGQHGYTF. Full variable domain (rest looked up from reference TRBV18 and TRBJ1-2): NAGVMQNPRHLVRRRGQEARLRCSPMKGHSHVYWYRQLPEEGLKFMVYLQKENIIDESGMPKERFSAEFPKEGPSILRIQQVVRGDSAAYFCASSPPGQHGYTFGSGTRLTVV.

In this sample, this clone turned up a few times. The CDR3 extends 3 residues past the end of the read, so its final part is completed from the germline J gene. V gene TRBV20-1 combines with J gene TRBJ2-5; 8 bases are a match to TRBD1. J was trimmed by 5 bases and V by 3 bases; bases with no gene match: 8. CDR3 length equals 14 residues. In germline, CDR1 is DFQATT, CDR2 SNEGSKA (reference sequence). The CDR3 bases that were read are TGCAGTGCTAGTCTTCCAGGGGGCTATGAGACC. As protein: CSASLPGGYET. The full CDR3 is CSASLPGGYETQYF.

This clone was counted ten times or more. The read stops 3 residues short of the end of the CDR3; the missing end is completed from the germline J gene. The J gene is TRBJ2-3, the V gene TRBV20-1; D is unresolved. V lost 3 bases and J lost 0, with 10 bases in between. CDR1 and CDR2 (germline): DFQATT, SNEGSKA (reference sequence). This CDR3 spans 14 amino acids. CDR3 protein: CSARAQMSTDTQYF. The CDR3 bases that were read are TGCAGTGCTAGGGCCCAGATGAGCACAGATACG.

This clone was counted ten times or more. Coverage ceases 3 residues before the CDR3 finishes, and the germline J gene fills in the end. The chain employs TRBV2 and TRBJ1-2, with unresolved D. V was trimmed by 1 base and J by 4 bases, leaving 10 bases between them. This CDR3 spans 14 amino acids. Germline V lookup: CDR1 SNHLY, CDR2 FYNNEI. The CDR3 sequence is CASSEGERLYGYTF. Partial CDR3 DNA: TGTGCCAGCAGTGAAGGAGAGAGACTCTATGGC.

This clone was seen repeatedly, ten times or more. The read finishes 3 residues shy of the CDR3 end, and the germline J gene is used to complete it. V is TRBV29-1 and J is TRBJ1-4, with 7 positions matching TRBD1. CDR1 and CDR2 (germline): SQVTM, ANQGSEA. Trimming took 7 bases from V and 6 from J; bases not matched to a gene: 8. The CDR3 spans 13 residues. CDR3 bases read: TGCAGCGGCTTACAGGGGAGGGATGAAAAA. It is translated as CSGLQGRDEK. The full CDR3 reads CSGLQGRDEKLFF.

This clone was counted many times. The covered CDR3 bases are TGTGCCAGCAGTGAAAACCGGGGTGGGAACACTGAA. Translating it yields CASSENRGGNTE. The complete CDR3 sequence is CASSENRGGNTEAFF. V and J are TRBV6-1 and TRBJ1-1; D gene uncertain. From the germline J gene comes the end of the CDR3, since the read stops 3 residues before it. V was cut by 2 bases and J by 1 base, with 11 bases left in between. CDR1 and CDR2 (germline): MNHNS, SASEGT. This CDR3 region has 15 residues.

As to this clone: The read halts 3 residues ahead of the CDR3 end, with the missing end drawn from the germline J gene. This sequence joins TRBV6-2 or TRBV6-3 and TRBJ1-5, with 10 bases identical to TRBD1. CDR1 is MNHEY and CDR2 is SVGEGT in the germline V gene. The CDR3 has 15 residues. V lost 5 bases to trimming and J lost 2 bases; unmatched junction nucleotides: 3. Here the CDR3 reads CASSTTGGGNQPQHF. The part of the CDR3 DNA that was read is TGTGCCAGCAGTACGACAGGGGGCGGCAATCAGCCC.

Comment on this clone: The read finishes 3 residues shy of the CDR3 end, and the germline J gene is used to complete it. The chain has TRBV18 and TRBJ2-7, with a possible D match to TRBD2 (6 bases). Trimming removed 2 bases from V and 1 base from J, with 12 bases in between. This CDR3 spans 15 amino acids. Germline-derived CDR1 and CDR2 are KGHSH and LQKENI. CDR3 sequence reads: CASSPTRGKSYEQYF. CDR3 bases read: TGTGCCAGCTCACCAACACGCGGGAAGTCCTACGAG.

This clone was found many times. The read falls 3 residues short of the CDR3 end, and the missing part is taken from the germline J gene. The V call is TRBV7-9, the J call TRBJ1-1; 8 bases match TRBD1. The CDR3 contains 12 residues. Looked up from germline, CDR1 is SEHNR and CDR2 is FQNEAQ (reference sequence). Incomplete CDR3 DNA: TGTGCCAGCAGCTTAGGGACAGGGCCA. Translation: CASSLGTGP. The CDR3 as a whole reads CASSLGTGPAFF.

There are a few counts of this clone. The read ends 3 residues before the CDR3 terminus; that terminus is restored from the germline J gene. The chain recombines TRBV11-2 with TRBJ2-3, with 8 bases aligning to TRBD2. The CDR3 runs to 14 residues. V lost 2 bases, J lost 3 bases, and 1 base stayed unmatched. Germline V gene data show CDR1 as SGHAT and CDR2 as FQNNGV. The sequenced CDR3 bases are TGTGCCAGCAGCTTAACTAGCGGTACAGATACG. Translating gives CASSLTSGTDT. The full CDR3 protein reads CASSLTSGTDTQYF.

This clone was seen at least ten times. The CDR3 is cut off 3 residues early in the read; its end comes from the germline J gene. This chain joins TRBV29-1 and TRBJ1-4; TRBD1 matches 10 bases. CDR1 SQVTM and CDR2 ANQGSEA come from the germline V gene. Unmatched junction bases numbered 5, after V lost 6 bases and J lost 4 bases. The CDR3 is 14 amino acids. The CDR3 protein is CSVTGGYGNEKLFF. The DNA read from the CDR3 is TGCAGCGTGACAGGGGGCTACGGTAATGAAAAA. Based on the CDR3 plus reference TRBV29-1 and TRBJ1-4, the full variable domain is SAVISQKPSRDICQRGTSLTIQCQVDSQVTMMFWYRQQPGQSLTLIATANQGSEATYESGFVIDKFPISRPNLTFSTLTVSNMSPEDSSIYLCSVTGGYGNEKLFFGSGTQLSVL.

This clone occurred a few times. The read terminates 3 residues ahead of where the CDR3 ends, so the germline J gene completes it. The chain carries TRBV5-3 and TRBJ2-7; weak D call: TRBD1 (5 bases). TRBV5-3 belongs to the ORF category, with a function that is uncertain. V shed 4 bases and J shed 3 bases, with 11 bases lying between them. This CDR3 spans 13 amino acids. The CDR3 protein is CARSARALYEQYF. CDR3 DNA (partial): TGTGCCAGAAGCGCCAGGGCCCTCTACGAG.

This clone has only a few counts. The DNA ends 3 residues before the CDR3 does, and the rest of the CDR3 is filled in from the germline J gene. The chain carries TRBV7-2 and TRBJ2-5; a possible D gene is TRBD1 (6 bases). The CDR3 has 15 amino acids. From germline, CDR1 is SGHTA and CDR2 FQGNSA. V was cut by 2 bases and J by 3 bases, with 13 bases left in between. CDR3 DNA, as far as it was read: TGTGCCAGCAGCTTACAGGGGACAAGAGAAGAGACC. As protein: CASSLQGTREET. The entire CDR3 sequence reads CASSLQGTREETQYF.

This clone was seen a handful of times. Coverage ceases 3 residues before the CDR3 finishes, and the germline J gene fills in the end. The V call is TRBV7-9, the J call TRBJ1-2; 12 bases align to TRBD1. Trimming cost V 4 bases and J 4 bases; bases outside gene matches: 4. Germline assignment: CDR1 SEHNR and CDR2 FQNEAQ (reference sequence). The CDR3 spans 15 residues. CDR3: CASSWGQGASYGYTF. CDR3 DNA (partial): TGTGCCAGCAGCTGGGGACAGGGGGCTAGCTATGGC.

Remarks on this clone: The CDR3 end is not reached by the read, which stops 3 residues before it; the germline J gene fills it in. The chain is built from TRBV7-6 and TRBJ2-3, with TRBD2 matching over 11 bases. Germline trimming cut 1 base from V and 0 bases from J; bases unmatched to any gene: 6. The CDR3 contains 18 residues. The V gene's germline CDR1 is SGHVS and CDR2 FNYEAQ. CDR3 DNA, as far as it was read: TGTGCCAGCAGCTTAGACGGACTAGCGGGTTATAGCACAGATACG. Translated: CASSLDGLAGYSTDT. The whole CDR3 sequence is CASSLDGLAGYSTDTQYF.

This clone showed up just a few times. The read is 3 residues too short to cover the CDR3 end, so that end is filled in from the germline J gene. The V call is TRBV18, the J call TRBJ2-3; 14 bases fit TRBD2. The germline V gene has CDR1 KGHSH and CDR2 LQKENI. The CDR3 has 16 residues. Unmatched junction bases numbered 8, after V lost 6 bases and J lost 6 bases. The covered CDR3 bases are TGTGCCAGCTCGTCTAGACTAGCGGGAGGGCCGGATACG. Amino acids: CASSSRLAGGPDT. The entire CDR3 reads CASSSRLAGGPDTQYF. The variable domain in full, completed from reference TRBV18 and TRBJ2-3, reads NAGVMQNPRHLVRRRGQEARLRCSPMKGHSHVYWYRQLPEEGLKFMVYLQKENIIDESGMPKERFSAEFPKEGPSILRIQQVVRGDSAAYFCASSSRLAGGPDTQYFGPGTRLTVL.